The source of this T cell receptor beta chain is a study of PD-L1 blockade in urothelial cancer. Study-wide background: Blood samples contained a median roughly 150,000 T cells. Findings of the study overall: Pretreatment peripheral blood TCR clonality that fell below the median predicted better survival among the patients studied. Stronger expansion of tumor-associated clones in blood at 3 weeks distinguished durable-benefit patients.

Sequencing used immunoSEQ multiplex PCR; TCRdb keeps in-frame clones, though not all of them. The data contain some 74,000 clones, just under 85% of them singletons. The time point was: pretreatment peripheral blood. Peripheral blood mononuclear cells were collected from every patient before and during treatment, yielding between 1 and 8 samples per patient. Note on this clone: Its antigen is still unknown.

This specimen consisted of PBMCs, obtained around atezolizumab (anti-PD-L1) treatment. This receptor was obtained from a man between 40 and 49 years old with urothelial cancer.

CDR3 in amino acids: CASTLGGPGGTEAFF. The CDR3 DNA sequence: TGTGCCAGCACCCTAGGCGGCCCCGGGGGGACTGAAGCTTTCTTT. The rearrangement uses TRBV7-2 and TRBJ1-1; tentative D call: TRBD1 (5 bases). Per germline, CDR1 SGHTA and CDR2 FQGNSA. The CDR3 is made up of 15 amino acids. Trimming took off 7 bases at V and 5 bases at J, with 20 bases between the two ends.